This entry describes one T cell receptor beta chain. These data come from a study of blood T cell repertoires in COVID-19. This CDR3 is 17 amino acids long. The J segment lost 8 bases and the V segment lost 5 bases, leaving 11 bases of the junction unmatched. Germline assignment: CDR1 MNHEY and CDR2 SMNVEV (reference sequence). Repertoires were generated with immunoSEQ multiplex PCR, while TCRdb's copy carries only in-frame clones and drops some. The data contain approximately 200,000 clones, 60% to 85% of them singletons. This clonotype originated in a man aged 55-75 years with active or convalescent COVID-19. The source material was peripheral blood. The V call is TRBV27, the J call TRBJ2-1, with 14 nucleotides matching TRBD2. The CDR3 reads CASSPTTGTSGSYEQFF. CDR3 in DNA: TGTGCCAGCAGTCCGACTACCGGGACTAGCGGGAGCTATGAGCAGTTCTTC.